The sequence of this T cell receptor beta chain was determined in a study of blood T cell repertoires in COVID-19. Study in general: Some COVID-19 samples were acute and others convalescent; all came from the United States, Italy and Spain. PBMCs, B-cell-depleted T cells, or T cells were the source of the cDNA or gDNA that made up the material.

The germline V and J ends were trimmed by 3 bases and 5 bases, with 12 bases remaining between them. The germline V gene has CDR1 SGDLS and CDR2 YYNGEE. This CDR3 has 13 residues. In the study's own analysis: Reference gene primer amplification yielded estimated nucleated cell counts. Some clones are missing from TCRdb's copy, which holds only in-frame ones; the method was immunoSEQ multiplex PCR. That table is the source of V, J and clone size, and D and trimming were worked out from the DNA. Here the sample spans roughly 100,000 clones, 76% being singletons. Enrollment of patients from Seattle took place during active infection, with longitudinal follow-up.

This rearrangement joins TRBV9 to TRBJ2-7, with D perhaps TRBD2 (5 bases). This clonotype was obtained from a man of 80 years or more with COVID-19, enrolled during active disease. Sequences were obtained from peripheral blood. CDR3 in amino acids: CASSEPGLNEQYF. The CDR3 DNA follows: TGTGCCAGCAGCGAACCGGGATTGAACGAGCAGTACTTC.